The 14 T cell receptor beta chains below all came from one sample that was sequenced in a study of blood T cell repertoires in COVID-19. The protocol was immunoSEQ multiplex PCR, while the TCRdb copy is restricted to in-frame clones and leaves out a portion. The sample yields hundreds of thousands of clones, 89% seen once. The sample was PBMCs or T cells enriched from blood (not recorded which). Every receptor here comes from a woman aged 40 to 50 who had recovered from COVID-19.

The chain carries TRBV6-5 and TRBJ1-1; D remains unclear. The CDR3 contains 12 residues. The germline CDR1 and CDR2 sequences are MNHEY and SVGAGI. Trimming left V 8 bases short and J 4 bases short, with 11 bases between. CDR3 sequence: CASARKTTEAFF. The DNA for the CDR3 is TGTGCCAGCGCCAGGAAGACCACTGAAGCTTTCTTT.

The chain recombines TRBV3-1 (or the pseudogene TRBV3-2) with TRBJ1-6; D is unclear. CDR3 length equals 13 residues. Germline values: CDR1 LGHDT, CDR2 YNNKEL (reference sequence). V was cut by 1 base and J by 7 bases, with 5 bases left in between. CDR3 amino acids: CASSQVPNSPLHF. In nucleotides, the CDR3 is TGTGCCAGCAGCCAAGTTCCGAATTCACCCCTCCACTTT.

The chain combines TRBV28 with TRBJ1-2; 7 bases are shared with TRBD1. Trimming took 5 bases from V and 4 from J; bases not matched to a gene: 16. The germline gives CDR1 MDHEN, CDR2 SYDVKM. The CDR3 extends over 17 amino acids. In DNA, the CDR3 is TGTGCCAGCAGTCCCGAGGGGGCAGGGGCTTTTAGCTATGGCTACACCTTC. Amino acid sequence: CASSPEGAGAFSYGYTF.

The gene calls are TRBV27 and TRBJ2-4; TRBD1 matches at 7 bases. Unmatched junction bases numbered 6, after V lost 5 bases and J lost 8 bases. Germline CDR1 is MNHEY and CDR2 is SMNVEV (reference sequence). The CDR3 runs 13 residues. CDR3: CASSRWQGDIQYF. DNA of the CDR3: TGTGCCAGCAGTCGTTGGCAGGGGGACATTCAGTACTTC.

This clone was counted many times. The chain links TRBV6-5 to TRBJ2-7; 8 bases match TRBD1. Germline CDR1 is MNHEY and CDR2 is SVGAGI. The CDR3 is 14 amino acids. V lost 6 bases to trimming and J lost 3 bases; unmatched junction nucleotides: 7. The CDR3 loop reads CASRNRGKFYEQYF. As DNA, the CDR3 is TGTGCCAGCAGGAACAGGGGGAAGTTCTACGAGCAGTACTTC.

This clone was recorded once. The chain is built from TRBV3-1 (or the pseudogene TRBV3-2) and TRBJ2-1; 10 bases agree with TRBD2. The CDR3 totals 17 residues. Germline trimming cut 0 bases from V and 7 bases from J; bases unmatched to any gene: 9. Germline CDR1 and CDR2: LGHDT and YNNKEL (reference sequence). In DNA form, the CDR3 reads TGTGCCAGCAGCCAAGATTGGTTTAGCGGGGGGCTAAATGAGCAGTTCTTC. Its translation is CASSQDWFSGGLNEQFF.

This rearrangement joins TRBV24-1 to TRBJ1-2; the D gene is possibly TRBD1 (5 bases). Looked up from germline, CDR1 is KGHDR and CDR2 is SFDVKD. This CDR3 has 15 residues. V lost 4 bases to trimming and J lost 2 bases, with 13 bases between them. The CDR3 protein is CATSDPGTSNYGYTF. The CDR3 nucleotides are TGTGCCACCAGTGACCCCGGGACTTCAAACTATGGCTACACCTTC.

The chain's CDR3 is CASSPITGSNTEAFF. CDR3 sequence (DNA): TGTGCCAGCAGTCCGATTACAGGGTCAAACACTGAAGCTTTCTTT. The chain couples TRBV28 to TRBJ1-1; perhaps TRBD1 as D (6 bases). Trimming removed 5 bases from V and 2 bases from J, with 15 bases in between. The CDR3 is made up of 15 amino acids. Germline V gene data show CDR1 as MDHEN and CDR2 as SYDVKM. Full variable domain (missing parts from reference TRBV28 and TRBJ1-1): DVKVTQSSRYLVKRTGEKVFLECVQDMDHENMFWYRQDPGLGLRLIYFSYDVKMKEKGDIPEGYSVSREKKERFSLILESASTNQTSMYLCASSPITGSNTEAFFGQGTRLTVV.

The CDR3 bases are TGCAGCGTTGAAGGAGGACAGTATGGCTACACCTTC. The encoded protein is CSVEGGQYGYTF. The chain joins TRBV29-1 to TRBJ1-2, with a possible D match to TRBD1 (6 bases). With 1 base removed from V and 5 bases from J, the gap between germline ends came to 8 bases. Germline V CDR1 and CDR2: SQVTM, ANQGSEA. This CDR3 region has 12 residues.

The chain carries TRBV7-2 and TRBJ2-1, with D perhaps matching TRBD2 (7 bases). The CDR3 totals 15 residues. The germline CDR1 and CDR2 sequences are SGHTA and FQGNSA. With 4 bases removed from V and 10 bases from J, the gap between germline ends came to 20 bases. This CDR3 is CASSYGTGGYSEQFF. CDR3 coding DNA: TGTGCCAGCAGCTATGGGACGGGGGGCTATTCGGAGCAGTTCTTC.

CDR3 nucleotide sequence: TGTGCCAGTAGTTCTCAGGGAGGGGAGACCCAGTACTTC. This encodes CASSSQGGETQYF. The J gene is TRBJ2-5, the V gene TRBV19; 7 positions match TRBD2. The CDR3 extends over 13 amino acids. Germline assignment: CDR1 LNHDA and CDR2 SQIVND (reference sequence). V lost 5 bases to trimming and J lost 5 bases; unmatched junction nucleotides: 5. Full variable domain (rest looked up from reference TRBV19 and TRBJ2-5): DGGITQSPKYLFRKEGQNVTLSCEQNLNHDAMYWYRQDPGQGLRLIYYSQIVNDFQKGDIAEGYSVSREKKESFPLTVTSAQKNPTAFYLCASSSQGGETQYFGPGTRLLVL.

The rearrangement uses TRBV10-3 and TRBJ1-1; perhaps TRBD1 as D (5 bases). The CDR3 covers 13 residues. Trimming removed 10 bases at V and 5 bases at J, with 17 bases between. Per the germline V gene, CDR1 is ENHRY and CDR2 is SYGVKD. CDR3 sequence: CATVGGFGTEAFF. The CDR3 bases are TGTGCCACCGTGGGGGGGTTTGGAACTGAAGCTTTCTTT.

J is TRBJ2-3 and V is TRBV4-3; 13 bases are a match to TRBD2. CDR1 LGHNA and CDR2 YSLEER come from the germline V gene. CDR3 size: 17 residues. With V trimmed by 1 base and J by 5 bases, 6 bases remained unmatched. DNA of the CDR3: TGCGCCAGCAGCCAAGTTATCGGACTAGCGGGAGTAGATACGCAGTATTTT. This translates into CASSQVIGLAGVDTQYF.

Points on this clone: This sample includes further DNA sequences coding for the same CDR3. This chain uses TRBV9 with TRBJ2-3; a weak D match, TRBD2 (6 bases). V lost 0 bases and J 1 base, leaving 9 bases between the germline ends. CDR3 length: 15 amino acids. Germline assignment: CDR1 SGDLS and CDR2 YYNGEE. DNA of the CDR3: TGTGCCAGCAGCGTAGGCGGGGTTGGCACAGATACGCAGTATTTT. Protein product: CASSVGGVGTDTQYF.